These 18 T cell receptor beta chains share one sample of origin, sequenced in a study of T cell changes during pregnancy in multiple sclerosis. Measured with immunoSEQ multiplex PCR; TCRdb has only the in-frame clones, and not every one. Of 15,000 to 20,000 clones in the sample, 70% to 90% were seen once. The source was CD8+ T cells from peripheral blood mononuclear cells, collected in the third trimester of pregnancy. These TCRs come from a female donor in good health, enrolled as a control in a pregnancy study.

The V and J genes are TRBV10-3 and TRBJ2-7; D may be TRBD1 (5 bases). The V and J ends lost 2 bases and 1 base respectively, with 18 bases between them. Germline loops: CDR1 ENHRY, CDR2 SYGVKD. This CDR3 has 17 amino acids. The CDR3 loop is CAISETHAGKGSYEQYF. The CDR3 region has the DNA TGTGCCATCAGTGAGACCCACGCAGGGAAAGGATCCTACGAGCAGTACTTC.

This clone was seen a few times. This chain connects TRBV4-3 to TRBJ2-2; 8 bases match TRBD2. Trimming cost V 1 base and J 7 bases; bases outside gene matches: 5. CDR3 size: 15 residues. Germline-derived CDR1 and CDR2 are LGHNA and YSLEER. This chain's CDR3 is CASSQGSGVNGELFF. The CDR3 region has the DNA TGCGCCAGCAGCCAAGGTAGCGGGGTGAACGGGGAGCTGTTTTTT.

J is TRBJ2-5 and V is TRBV9; D is perhaps TRBD2 (5 bases). The DNA matches TRBJ2-7 better at its end, which makes the J call doubtful. The germline V gene encodes CDR1 SGDLS and CDR2 YYNGEE. CDR3 length: 14 residues. Written as DNA, the CDR3 is TGTGCCAGCAGCGTAGCTGGGAGTCCCTACGAGCAGTACTTC. Its translation: CASSVAGSPYEQYF.

This chain connects TRBV27 to TRBJ1-2; perhaps TRBD1 as D (6 bases). Trimming pared 6 bases from V and 4 bases from J, leaving 12 bases between. The germline CDR1 and CDR2 sequences are MNHEY and SMNVEV (reference sequence). This CDR3 comprises 13 residues. For the CDR3, the DNA is TGTGCCAGCAGCCACAGGGATCGCTATGGCTACACCTTC. This encodes CASSHRDRYGYTF.

With regard to this clone: Different DNA sequences within this sample yield the same CDR3. The J gene is TRBJ1-1, the V gene TRBV19; D gene ambiguous. CDR3 length equals 13 residues. Trimming took off 6 bases at V and 0 bases at J, with 8 bases between the two ends. The germline V gene has CDR1 LNHDA and CDR2 SQIVND (reference sequence). CDR3 sequence reads: CASSIYMNTEAFF. CDR3 bases: TGTGCCAGTAGCATTTACATGAACACTGAAGCTTTCTTT.

The chain carries TRBV6-5 and TRBJ1-2; tentatively, D is TRBD1 (5 bases). Germline V gene sequence: CDR1 MNHEY, CDR2 SVGAGI. The CDR3 is 13 amino acids. V dropped 8 bases and J dropped 9 bases, with 19 bases sitting between them. The DNA of the CDR3 is TGTGCCAGCCCCCCCCGGGAGGACAATCGCTACACCTTC. Amino acids: CASPPREDNRYTF.

This chain uses TRBV19 with TRBJ2-7, with 15 bases that match TRBD2. The CDR3 extends over 16 amino acids. V gave up 5 bases and J gave up 3 bases; unmatched junction bases: 5. The germline gives CDR1 LNHDA, CDR2 SQIVND (reference sequence). The chain's CDR3 is CASSFGTSGGNYEQYF. The CDR3 DNA reads as TGTGCCAGTAGTTTCGGGACTAGCGGGGGGAACTACGAGCAGTACTTC.

The J gene is TRBJ1-4, the V gene TRBV5-6, with 9 positions matching TRBD1. CDR1 and CDR2 from the germline V gene are SGHDT and YYEEEE. The trim removed 1 base at V and 5 bases at J, leaving 3 bases unmatched. This CDR3 contains 15 residues. CDR3 sequence: CASSLRGTGNEKLFF. CDR3 nucleotides: TGTGCCAGCAGCTTGCGAGGGACAGGGAATGAAAAACTGTTTTTT.

The chain combines TRBV5-6 with TRBJ1-1, with D tentatively TRBD1 (5 bases). The V gene's germline CDR1 is SGHDT and CDR2 YYEEEE. This CDR3 has 16 residues. With 4 bases removed from V and 5 bases from J, the gap between germline ends came to 21 bases. CDR3 protein: CASSNASWGGWTEAFF. The CDR3 DNA reads as TGTGCCAGCAGCAATGCCTCTTGGGGGGGTTGGACTGAAGCTTTCTTT.

The rearrangement uses TRBV11-2 and TRBJ2-7; possibly TRBD1 for D (5 bases). The CDR3 runs 13 residues. V was clipped by 1 base and J by 3 bases, with 7 bases between them. Germline CDR1 reads SGHAT; CDR2 reads FQNNGV. DNA for the CDR3: TGTGCCAGCAGCTTAGGGGGCAGCTACGAGCAGTACTTC. Its protein is CASSLGGSYEQYF.

The chain employs TRBV7-8 and TRBJ1-2; 8 nucleotides match TRBD1. The CDR3 sequence is 15 residues long. V trimming: 1 base; J trimming: 2 bases; junction bases outside the gene matches: 3. CDR1 and CDR2 (germline): SGHVS, FQNEAQ. The CDR3 nucleotides are TGTGCCAGCAGCTTAGGCAGGGGGCAAAACTATGGCTACACCTTC. It specifies CASSLGRGQNYGYTF. Full variable domain (missing parts from reference TRBV7-8 and TRBJ1-2): GAGVSQSPRYKVAKRGQDVALRCDPISGHVSLFWYQQALGQGPEFLTYFQNEAQLDKSGLPSDRFFAERPEGSVSTLKIQRTQQEDSAVYLCASSLGRGQNYGYTFGSGTRLTVV.

This rearrangement joins TRBV4-3 to TRBJ2-3; 9 bases are a match to TRBD1. Germline V gene lookup returns CDR1 LGHNA and CDR2 YSLEER. Germline trimming cut 6 bases from V and 1 base from J; bases unmatched to any gene: 5. The CDR3 runs 15 residues. Written as DNA, the CDR3 is TGCGCCAGCAGGCACACAGGGGGCGGCACAGATACGCAGTATTTT. Translating it yields CASRHTGGGTDTQYF.

The CDR3 loop is CASSQGTAVVDGYTF. The CDR3 bases are TGCGCCAGCAGCCAAGGGACAGCCGTTGTGGATGGCTACACCTTC. V and J are TRBV4-3 and TRBJ1-2; D is perhaps TRBD1 (6 bases). CDR3 size: 15 residues. Trimming stripped 1 base from V and 6 bases from J, with 15 bases between. The germline gives CDR1 LGHNA, CDR2 YSLEER.

This chain uses TRBV9 with TRBJ1-2, with 8 nucleotides matching TRBD1. CDR1 and CDR2 from the germline V gene are SGDLS and YYNGEE. Trimming at V came to 3 bases and at J to 8 bases, leaving 6 bases not matched to a gene. The CDR3 loop spans 13 amino acids. The CDR3 sequence is CASSEGTGTGYTF. Written as DNA, the CDR3 is TGTGCCAGCAGCGAGGGGACAGGTACGGGCTACACCTTC.

There are a few counts of this clone. J is TRBJ2-7 and V is TRBV6-6, with D possibly TRBD2 on 5 matching bases. The CDR3 runs to 13 residues. Per the germline V gene, CDR1 is MNHNY and CDR2 is SVGAGI (reference sequence). The germline V and J ends were trimmed by 8 bases and 5 bases, with 16 bases remaining between them. The CDR3 loop reads CASSRTVRDEQYF. CDR3 coding DNA: TGTGCCAGCTCCCGGACCGTGCGGGACGAGCAGTACTTC.

The chain combines TRBV4-3 with TRBJ2-1; 9 bases map to TRBD1. This CDR3 is built from 17 residues. The junction had 18 bases not matched to a gene; V was cut back by 5 bases and J by 10 bases. CDR1 is LGHNA and CDR2 is YSLEER in the germline V gene. The CDR3, as DNA: TGCGCCAGCAGCTCGCCCCAATGGGGACAGGGCATTGGGGAGCAGTTCTTC. It encodes CASSSPQWGQGIGEQFF.

The V call is TRBV18, the J call TRBJ1-1; possible D gene TRBD1, 6 bases. Trimming took 8 bases from V and 2 from J, leaving 15 bases between them. The CDR3 has 14 amino acids. CDR1 is KGHSH, CDR2 LQKENI, per germline. The CDR3 reads CASLPMGANTEAFF. The DNA for the CDR3 is TGTGCCAGCCTCCCGATGGGGGCAAACACTGAAGCTTTCTTT.

The V call is TRBV9, the J call TRBJ2-3; tentative D call: TRBD2 (6 bases). V was shortened by 2 bases and J by 2 bases, with 12 bases between the two germline ends. This CDR3 has 15 amino acids. Per germline, CDR1 SGDLS and CDR2 YYNGEE. The CDR3 DNA sequence: TGTGCCAGCAGCGTTGGAGGGGAACCCACAGATACGCAGTATTTT. This sequence encodes CASSVGGEPTDTQYF.